This T cell receptor (beta chain) was identified during a study of metastatic and nonmetastatic thyroid tumors. Thyroid surgery was performed in patients who had received no treatment beforehand. TCRdb re-called clones from the PCR reads using MiXCR. The sample lists around 20,000 clones, approximately 22% occurring once. This clone was observed a few times. The CDR3 covers 14 residues. V was pared by 5 bases and J by 12 bases, with 20 bases between. Germline CDR1 is LNHDA and CDR2 is SQIVND (reference sequence). This clonotype originated in a female donor with papillary thyroid cancer or a benign thyroid nodule (not recorded which). Some clones in this sample may be carry-over from other donors' samples. The specimen sequenced was adjacent normal tissue. The chain has TRBV19 and TRBJ2-1; possible D gene TRBD2, 5 bases. The CDR3 region is CASSRASFTHGQFF. The DNA for the CDR3 is TGTGCCAGTAGTCGGGCTAGCTTCACCCATGGGCAGTTCTTC.